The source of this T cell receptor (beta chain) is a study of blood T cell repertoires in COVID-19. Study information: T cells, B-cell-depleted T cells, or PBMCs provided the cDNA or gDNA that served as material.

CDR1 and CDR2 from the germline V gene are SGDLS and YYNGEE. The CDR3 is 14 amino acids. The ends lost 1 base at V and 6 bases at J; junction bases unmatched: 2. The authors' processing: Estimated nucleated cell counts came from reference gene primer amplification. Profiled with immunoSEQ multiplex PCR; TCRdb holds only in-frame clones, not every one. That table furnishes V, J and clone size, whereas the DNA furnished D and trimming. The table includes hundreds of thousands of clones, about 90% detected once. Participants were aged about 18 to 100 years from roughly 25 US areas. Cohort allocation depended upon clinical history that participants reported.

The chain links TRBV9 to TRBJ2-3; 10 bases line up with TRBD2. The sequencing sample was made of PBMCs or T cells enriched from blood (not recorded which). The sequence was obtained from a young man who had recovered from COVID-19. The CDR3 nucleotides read TGTGCCAGCAGCGTACCTAGCGGGAGTGATACGCAGTATTTT. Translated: CASSVPSGSDTQYF.